One and the same sample provided the 7 T cell receptor beta chains below, sequenced in a study of naive and memory T cell subsets. Treatment denoted: skin biopsy from PPD injection site in Mantoux-positive individual. TCR cDNA received a 3' ligated oligonucleotide that carried a UMI. Ligated cDNA underwent four rounds of PCR with nested alpha and beta constant region primers and SP2. TCRdb re-called the UMI-ligation and nested PCR reads through MiXCR, storing one row per CDR3 protein. The sample has around 25,000 distinct CDR3 sequences, about 6.1% seen once; the top ten hold around 6.4%. The sequences come from skin, collected from a tuberculin skin test site. These receptors were taken from an adult in good health.

This clonotype was detected many times. Written as DNA, the CDR3 is TGTGCCAGCAGTTACTCGGGGAGTAGCGGGAGTGCTGCCTACAATGAGCAGTTCTTC. Residues: CASSYSGSSGSAAYNEQFF. The V and J genes are TRBV6-6 and TRBJ2-1; 9 bases fit TRBD2. The CDR3 has 19 amino acids. V shed 0 bases and J 2 bases; nucleotides not matched to a gene: 11. Per the germline V gene, CDR1 is MNHNY and CDR2 is SVGAGI (reference sequence).

This clonotype has at least ten counts. The chain uses TRBV20-1 and TRBJ2-3; TRBD2 matches at 12 bases. The CDR3 extends over 16 amino acids. Germline assignment: CDR1 DFQATT and CDR2 SNEGSKA (reference sequence). The trim removed 5 bases at V and 6 bases at J, leaving 12 bases unmatched. CDR3 amino acids: CSASGLAGRMADTQYF. CDR3 bases: TGCAGTGCTTCCGGACTAGCGGGGCGAATGGCGGATACGCAGTATTTT.

This clonotype is categorized as medium-sized. The genes are TRBV7-9 and TRBJ2-1, with a tentative D call TRBD2 (7 bases). V was clipped by 3 bases and J by 6 bases, with 21 bases between them. The CDR3 loop spans 17 amino acids. Per the germline V gene, CDR1 is SEHNR and CDR2 is FQNEAQ (reference sequence). CDR3 in DNA: TGTGCCAGCAGCTTGTTCGGGGGCGCGGGGGTTACCAATGAGCAGTTCTTC. Residues: CASSLFGGAGVTNEQFF.

By share, this clonotype ranks as medium-sized (0.01 to 0.1%). V gene TRBV28 combines with J gene TRBJ2-1; D gene uncertain. CDR1 and CDR2 (germline): MDHEN, SYDVKM. V lost 1 base to trimming and J lost 0 bases, with 13 bases between them. The CDR3 totals 17 residues. CDR3 residues: CASSLSDSRRSYNEQFF. The CDR3 coding sequence is TGTGCCAGCAGTTTATCAGACTCGCGGCGCTCCTACAATGAGCAGTTCTTC.

This chain joins TRBV5-1 and TRBJ2-1, with D hard to call. The CDR3 is made up of 17 amino acids. V gave up 4 bases and J gave up 8 bases, with 25 bases separating them. Germline V gene sequence: CDR1 SGHRS, CDR2 YFSETQ. As DNA, the CDR3 is TGCGCCAGCAGCCTGGGTAGGGTAGCTGTATTGGGCGATGAGCAGTTCTTC. Protein product: CASSLGRVAVLGDEQFF.

The V gene is TRBV29-1, the J gene TRBJ2-4, with 11 bases lining up with TRBD1. The CDR3 loop spans 15 amino acids. J lost 2 bases, V lost 6 bases, and 6 bases had no gene match. Germline-derived CDR1 and CDR2 are SQVTM and ANQGSEA. CDR3 loop: CSVQGQGGTKNIQYF. In DNA, the CDR3 is TGCAGCGTCCAGGGACAGGGGGGAACCAAAAACATTCAGTACTTC.

This clonotype was recorded many times. The chain employs TRBV6-2 or TRBV6-3 and TRBJ2-6; D not certain. Deletions cut 6 bases from V and 0 bases from J, with 6 bases between. CDR1 and CDR2 from the germline V gene are MNHEY and SVGEGT. This CDR3 contains 14 residues. Here the CDR3 DNA reads TGTGCCAGCAGCCGAGACTCTGGGGCCAACGTCCTGACTTTC. Encoded protein: CASSRDSGANVLTF.